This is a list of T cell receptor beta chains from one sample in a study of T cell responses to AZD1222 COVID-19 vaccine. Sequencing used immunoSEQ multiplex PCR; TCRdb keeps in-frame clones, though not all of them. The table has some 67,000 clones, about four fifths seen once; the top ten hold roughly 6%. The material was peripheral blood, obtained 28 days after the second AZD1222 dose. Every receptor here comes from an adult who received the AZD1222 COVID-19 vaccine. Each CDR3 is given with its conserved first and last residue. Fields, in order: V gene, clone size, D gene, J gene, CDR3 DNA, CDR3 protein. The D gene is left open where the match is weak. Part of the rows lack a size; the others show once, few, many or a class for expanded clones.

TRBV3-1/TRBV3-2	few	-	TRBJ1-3	TGTGCCAGCAGCCAAGAGGGCCGTTTGTCTGGAAACACCATATATTTT	CASSQEGRLSGNTIYF
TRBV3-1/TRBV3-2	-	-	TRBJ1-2	TGTGCCAGCAGCCAATATAACTATGGCTACACCTTC	CASSQYNYGYTF
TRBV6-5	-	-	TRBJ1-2	TGTGCCAGCTGGGCGACCCTAAGGATCTATGGCTACACCTTC	CASWATLRIYGYTF
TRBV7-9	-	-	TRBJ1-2	TGTGCCAGCAGCTTCGGCTTTTTAGGCTATGGCTACACCTTC	CASSFGFLGYGYTF
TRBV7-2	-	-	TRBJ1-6	TGTGCCAGCAGCTTAGAACGGGATTCACCCCTCCACTTT	CASSLERDSPLHF
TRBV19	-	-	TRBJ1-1	TGTGCCACCAGGGTAAGTCTGAACACTGAAGCTTTCTTT	CATRVSLNTEAFF
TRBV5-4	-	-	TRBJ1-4	TGTGCCAGCAGCTTCTTGGGAGAAAAACTGTTTTTT	CASSFLGEKLFF
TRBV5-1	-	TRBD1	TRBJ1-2	TGCGCCAGCAGCCCACTGACAGGGGGATATGGCTACACCTTC	CASSPLTGGYGYTF
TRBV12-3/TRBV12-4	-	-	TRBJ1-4	TGTGCCAGCAGAAGAATGGGGGAAAAACTGTTTTTT	CASRRMGEKLFF
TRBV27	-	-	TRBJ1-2	TGTGCCAGCAGTTTAATCGGGGGCCTTAAGTTGGGCTACACCTTC	CASSLIGGLKLGYTF
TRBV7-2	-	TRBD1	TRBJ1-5	TGTGCCAGCAGCTTAGGGGGGACAGGGGGCGGAAATCAGCCCCAGCATTTT	CASSLGGTGGGNQPQHF
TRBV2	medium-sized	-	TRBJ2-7	TGTGCCAGCAGTGAAGGAGGGAACGAGCAGTACTTC	CASSEGGNEQYF
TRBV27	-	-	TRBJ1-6	TGTGCCAGCAGTCCCAACAATTCACCCCTCCACTTT	CASSPNNSPLHF
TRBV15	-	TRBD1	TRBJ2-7	TGTGCCACCAGCAGAGATAGGGCGAAGGGGGCTCACTACGAGCAGTACTTC	CATSRDRAKGAHYEQYF
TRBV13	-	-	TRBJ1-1	TGTGCCAGCAGCTTTGGAGGGCTTCCGGGGACTGAAGCTTTCTTT	CASSFGGLPGTEAFF
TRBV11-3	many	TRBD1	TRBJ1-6	TGTGCCAGCAGCTCCGGGACAGTGAATTCACCCCTCCACTTT	CASSSGTVNSPLHF
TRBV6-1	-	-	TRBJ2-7	TGTGCCAGCAGTGAAGCGGTCCCAGCAGGGGTTTCCTCCTACGAGCAGTACTTC	CASSEAVPAGVSSYEQYF
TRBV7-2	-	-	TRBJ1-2	TGTGCCAGCAGCCCCGGATATGGCTACACCTTC	CASSPGYGYTF